The rows below give T cell receptor beta chains drawn from one sample of a study of blood T cell repertoires in COVID-19. Repertoires were generated with immunoSEQ multiplex PCR, while TCRdb's copy carries only in-frame clones and drops some. The repertoire consists of 200,000 to 250,000 clones, with around 89% occurring once and the leading ten covering 3.5% to 4.5%. What was sequenced was PBMCs or T cells enriched from blood (not recorded which). These receptors all stem from a young woman who had recovered from COVID-19. Each CDR3 is given with its conserved first and last residue. A D gene is named only where the DNA matches it firmly. Clone size is not always given. Where it is, it says once, few, many or a class for expanded clones.

J gene	D gene	clone size	V gene	CDR3 DNA	CDR3 protein
TRBJ1-1	NA	NA	TRBV10-3	TGTGCCACGGGGGGGGGAATAGGTGAAGCTTTCTTT	CATGGGIGEAFF
TRBJ1-2	NA	many	TRBV6-6	TGTGCCAGCAGTTACGCAGGGGACTACGGCGGTGGCTACACCTTC	CASSYAGDYGGGYTF
TRBJ2-1	NA	NA	TRBV7-3	TGTGCCAGCAGCTTAACGGGGCCGAACAATGAGCAGTTCTTC	CASSLTGPNNEQFF
TRBJ1-1	NA	NA	TRBV4-2	TGTGCCAGCAGCCAGAGGACAAACCTGAACACTGAAGCTTTCTTT	CASSQRTNLNTEAFF
TRBJ1-5	NA	few	TRBV9	TGTGCCAGCAGCGTAGGCCACCAGAATCAGCCCCAGCATTTT	CASSVGHQNQPQHF
TRBJ1-6	TRBD1	many	TRBV5-6	TGTGCCAGCAGCATCCAGGGACAGGGAAATTCACCCCTCCACTTT	CASSIQGQGNSPLHF
TRBJ2-5	NA	NA	TRBV4-2	TGTGCCAGCAGCCAAGATCGGACAGAAGAGACCCAGTACTTC	CASSQDRTEETQYF
TRBJ2-3	NA	NA	TRBV6-4	TGTGCCACCGAAGAGGGACTCGCAATTGGTTCCCCCCTAGATACGCAGTATTTT	CATEEGLAIGSPLDTQYF
TRBJ2-1	NA	NA	TRBV6-4	TGTGCCAGCAGTGACTCGGGCAGGGTCTACAATGAGCAGTTCTTC	CASSDSGRVYNEQFF
TRBJ1-4	NA	NA	TRBV9	TGTGCCAGCAGCCGGGCAGGGTTTGAGGCGGAAAAACTGTTTTTT	CASSRAGFEAEKLFF
TRBJ1-6	NA	NA	TRBV25-1	TGTGCCTCAGTTCGGGACTATAATTCACCCCTCCACTTT	CASVRDYNSPLHF
TRBJ2-1	TRBD1	NA	TRBV11-2	TGTGCCAGCAGCCATGACAGGGGGAACTACAATGAGCAGTTCTTC	CASSHDRGNYNEQFF
TRBJ2-5	TRBD1	NA	TRBV7-2	TGTGCCAGCAGCTCCTTAGGACAGGGAAGAGAGACCCAGTACTTC	CASSSLGQGRETQYF
TRBJ1-1	TRBD1	NA	TRBV3-1/TRBV3-2	TGTGCCAGCAGCCAAGCAGGGGGCTCTAACACTGAAGCTTTCTTT	CASSQAGGSNTEAFF
TRBJ2-1	NA	NA	TRBV9	TGTGCCAGCAGCGTAGAGGGCAGGGAACCCAATGAGCAGTTCTTC	CASSVEGREPNEQFF
TRBJ1-4	TRBD1	NA	TRBV3-1/TRBV3-2	TGTGCCAGCAGCCTCCAGACCACAGGGGTTTTTGAAAAACTGTTTTTT	CASSLQTTGVFEKLFF
TRBJ1-1	NA	once	TRBV10-3	TGTGCCATCACCGCAGGGAGGGACTCAGTATTGAACACTGAAGCTTTCTTT	CAITAGRDSVLNTEAFF
TRBJ2-6	TRBD2	NA	TRBV6-1	TGTGCCAGCAGTGAAGTCGGACTAGCGGATGACTCTGGGGCCAACGTCCTGACTTTC	CASSEVGLADDSGANVLTF
TRBJ1-5	TRBD1	NA	TRBV7-3	TGTGCCAGCAGCCGGACAGGGGACAATCAGCCCCAGCATTTT	CASSRTGDNQPQHF
TRBJ2-1	TRBD2	NA	TRBV11-2	TGTGCCAGCAGCTTAGGACGCCCTAGCGGGGGCCCTTCTAATGAGCAGTTCTTC	CASSLGRPSGGPSNEQFF
TRBJ2-3	NA	NA	TRBV7-9	TGTGCCAGCAGCCCCAGGGCCCGACAAACAGATACGCAGTATTTT	CASSPRARQTDTQYF
TRBJ1-5	NA	NA	TRBV19	TGTGCCAGTAGTATAGGCCTACGTCAGCCCCAGCATTTT	CASSIGLRQPQHF
TRBJ1-1	NA	NA	TRBV28	TGTGCCAGCAGTTTGCCCGCCCAGAGGGAGACTGAAGCTTTCTTT	CASSLPAQRETEAFF
TRBJ1-3	TRBD1	NA	TRBV7-2	TGTGCCAGCAGCTTAGGTGGGACAGGCCTCCCCGGAAACACCATATATTTT	CASSLGGTGLPGNTIYF
TRBJ1-2	NA	NA	TRBV30	TGTGCCTGGAGTGTAGGAGGGGATAACGGCTACACCTTC	CAWSVGGDNGYTF
TRBJ2-7	NA	NA	TRBV6-6	TGTGCCAGCAGCCTCAGACAGTCTTCCTACGAGCAGTACTTC	CASSLRQSSYEQYF
TRBJ2-2	NA	once	TRBV12-3/TRBV12-4	TGTGCCAGCTCCCGGACAGACACCGGGGAGCTGTTTTTT	CASSRTDTGELFF
TRBJ1-5	NA	NA	TRBV5-5	TGTGCCAGCAGTTTTAAAGGGGGAGACAATCAGCCCCAGCATTTT	CASSFKGGDNQPQHF
TRBJ2-7	NA	NA	TRBV6-1	TGTGCCAGCAGTGAAGCGGGGACTTCCAGCTCCTACGAGCAGTACTTC	CASSEAGTSSSYEQYF
TRBJ2-4	TRBD1	NA	TRBV24-1	TGTGCCACCAGTGAGAGACAGGGTGGCAAAAACATTCAGTACTTC	CATSERQGGKNIQYF
TRBJ2-1	TRBD2	NA	TRBV5-1	TGCGCCAGCAGCGATATAGCGGGAGTGGGGCTCAATGAGCAGTTCTTC	CASSDIAGVGLNEQFF
TRBJ1-5	TRBD1	NA	TRBV27	TGTGCCAGCAGTTTAAGACAGGGCGGCAATCAGCCCCAGCATTTT	CASSLRQGGNQPQHF
TRBJ1-1	TRBD1	NA	TRBV28	TGTGCCAGCAGCGCCGGGACAGTGAACACTGAAGCTTTCTTT	CASSAGTVNTEAFF
TRBJ2-6	TRBD1	NA	TRBV18	TGTGCCAGCTCACCATGGTCTCACCTGGGACAGGGGGGCCGTGGGGCCAACGTCCTGACTTTC	CASSPWSHLGQGGRGANVLTF
TRBJ1-5	TRBD1	NA	TRBV6-2/TRBV6-3	TGTGCCAGCAGTTACATACCGACCGGGACAGGGATCAATCAGCCCCAGCATTTT	CASSYIPTGTGINQPQHF
TRBJ2-1	NA	few	TRBV5-6	TGTGCCAGCATGGCGGGGACCGCCTACAATGAGCAGTTCTTC	CASMAGTAYNEQFF
TRBJ2-7	NA	NA	TRBV28	TGTGCCAGCAGTGCAGGGTATGAGCAGTACTTC	CASSAGYEQYF
TRBJ1-5	TRBD1	NA	TRBV19	TGTGCCACCGCGGACAGGGGCTATAGCAATCAGCCCCAGCATTTT	CATADRGYSNQPQHF
TRBJ1-1	NA	NA	TRBV2	TGCCCATCCGGGGAGACGAACACTGAAGCTTTCTTT	CPSGETNTEAFF
TRBJ2-7	TRBD2	NA	TRBV7-6	TGTGCCAGCAGCTCCCTCCCTAGCGGGGGTTCCTACGAGCAGTACTTC	CASSSLPSGGSYEQYF
TRBJ1-4	NA	NA	TRBV5-5	TGTGCCAGCAGCTTGGAGAGACAGGCGAATGAAAAACTGTTTTTT	CASSLERQANEKLFF
TRBJ1-2	NA	NA	TRBV29-1	TGCAGCGTTGAATTAGTCACAGCTAACTATGGCTACACCTTC	CSVELVTANYGYTF
TRBJ2-6	TRBD1	NA	TRBV24-1	TGTGCCACCAGTGGGGTCGCAGGGGGCTACGGGGCCAACGTCCTGACTTTC	CATSGVAGGYGANVLTF
TRBJ2-1	NA	NA	TRBV15	TGTGCCACCAGCAGAGAAGGGGGAATGGGTGAGCAGTTCTTC	CATSREGGMGEQFF